Listed here are 8 T cell receptor beta chains from one sample, sequenced in a study of blood T cell repertoires in COVID-19. Data came from immunoSEQ multiplex PCR; TCRdb stores just in-frame clones and leaves some out. The data hold 300,000 to 400,000 clones, with over 70% observed a single time. The sequencing input was peripheral blood. All receptors derive from a woman between 45 and 60 years old with COVID-19, enrolled during active disease.

The chain has TRBV11-2 and TRBJ2-1, with 9 bases matching TRBD2. Germline-derived CDR1 and CDR2 are SGHAT and FQNNGV. V lost 3 bases and J lost 4; bases outside the gene matches: 13. This CDR3 has 18 amino acids. The CDR3 here is CASSFPIPRLAVYNEQFF. The CDR3 coding sequence is TGTGCCAGCAGCTTCCCAATCCCCCGACTAGCGGTTTACAATGAGCAGTTCTTC.

The chain couples TRBV5-6 to TRBJ2-3, with 9 bases matching TRBD2. The CDR3 is 16 residues long. The junction had 11 bases not matched to a gene; V was cut back by 6 bases and J by 3 bases. Germline CDR1 and CDR2: SGHDT and YYEEEE. DNA for the CDR3: TGTGCCAGCAACCGTAGGGCTAGCGGGAATACAGATACGCAGTATTTT. The encoded protein is CASNRRASGNTDTQYF.

The V gene is TRBV5-6, the J gene TRBJ1-3, with D maybe TRBD1 (5 bases). V dropped 3 bases and J dropped 0 bases, with 13 bases sitting between them. Germline V gene lookup returns CDR1 SGHDT and CDR2 YYEEEE. The CDR3 runs to 16 residues. This CDR3 is CASSSIGANSGNTIYF. The CDR3 DNA reads TGTGCCAGCAGCTCGATAGGGGCCAACTCTGGAAACACCATATATTTT.

V and J are TRBV9 and TRBJ2-7; 8 bases align to TRBD1. V lost 2 bases, J lost 2 bases, and 6 bases stayed unmatched. The CDR3 extends over 15 amino acids. Germline V CDR1 and CDR2: SGDLS, YYNGEE. This chain's CDR3 is CASSVGQATTYEQYF. CDR3 nucleotides: TGTGCCAGCAGCGTGGGACAGGCTACTACCTACGAGCAGTACTTC.

Points on this clone: The same CDR3 is also encoded by other DNA sequences in this sample. The CDR3 loop is CASSVGRQETQYF. The DNA for the CDR3 is TGTGCCAGCAGCGTAGGGCGGCAAGAGACCCAGTACTTC. The chain recombines TRBV9 with TRBJ2-5; no firm D call. This CDR3 region has 13 residues. Germline values: CDR1 SGDLS, CDR2 YYNGEE. The V end was cut by 0 bases, the J end by 2 bases, with 5 bases between.

This chain connects TRBV18 to TRBJ2-3; 8 positions agree with TRBD1. The CDR3 is 17 amino acids. Germline V lookup: CDR1 KGHSH, CDR2 LQKENI. V shed 6 bases and J 1 base; nucleotides not matched to a gene: 12. As DNA, the CDR3 is TGTGCCAGCTCCCCCCCTTTTGGGGGACAGGGCACAGATACGCAGTATTTT. It is translated as CASSPPFGGQGTDTQYF.

CDR3 sequence (DNA): TGTGCCAGCACCCCTGGGAGGGCGATCACCGGGGAGCTGTTTTTT. This sequence encodes CASTPGRAITGELFF. The genes are TRBV11-2 and TRBJ2-2; 7 bases are shared with TRBD2. The CDR3 consists of 15 residues. CDR1 and CDR2 from the germline V gene are SGHAT and FQNNGV. J was trimmed by 4 bases and V by 7 bases; bases with no gene match: 9.

This chain joins TRBV6-5 and TRBJ2-7; D is possibly TRBD1 (5 bases). Germline values: CDR1 MNHEY, CDR2 SVGAGI. This CDR3 spans 14 amino acids. The V end lost 2 bases, the J end lost 4 bases, and 12 bases lay between the germline ends. CDR3 amino acids: CASSYADKGYEQYF. The DNA of the CDR3 is TGTGCCAGCAGTTACGCGGACAAGGGATACGAGCAGTACTTC.